Described below is a single T cell receptor (beta chain) sequence and its context. It lacks a known antigen. No per-base quality is available; no much larger clone lies one base away. These data belong to a study of blood T cell repertoires in COVID-19 (dated by TCRdb to about 2020). General notes on the study: Samples covering the acute and convalescent phases of COVID-19 were provided by collaborators in the United States, Italy and Spain. The material from the prospective study consisted of cDNA or gDNA derived from T cells, B-cell-depleted T cells, or PBMCs. Deeply sampled blood TCRbeta repertoires from subjects exposed to, actively infected with, or recovered from COVID-19 were included in the dataset. The repertoires were made available in a free public database intended to serve as a resource for research on the immune response to SARS-CoV-2. Samples came from the ongoing ImmuneRACE study (first 160 participants) plus 1,254 subjects from 6 global collaborators. The sample metadata nearly always contained a de-identified subject ID, COVID-19 status, age in years and sex. Where available, HLA class I and class II types were obtained from metadata supplied by the sample provider rather than from assay-based typing.

From the germline V gene, CDR1 is SNHLY and CDR2 is FYNNEI. Unmatched junction bases come to 7, with V trimmed by 2 bases and J by 5 bases. From the cysteine through the phenylalanine, the CDR3 covers 16 amino acids. Just CDR3 DNA is preserved here, 48 bases in frame from base 1. Samples from volunteer blood donors who had recovered from COVID-19 were contributed by a second Seattle source. Each collaborating institution followed its own protocols to collect whole blood in K2EDTA tubes. For TCRbeta analysis, collaborators shipped samples as frozen whole blood, isolated PBMCs, or DNA extracted from either of those sample types. TCRbeta CDR3 regions were amplified from genomic DNA using the immunoSEQ Assay, a bias-controlled multiplex PCR. On the study's bioinformatics: Nucleated cell counts per sample were estimated from amplification of reference gene primers within the assay. To quantify the absolute abundance of each unique TCRbeta CDR3 rearrangement, sequence reads were collapsed and filtered. For each sample, productive Simpson clonality was calculated as the square root of Simpson's diversity index over productive rearrangements. TCRdb's version of the immuneACCESS table is confined to in-frame rearrangements and falls short of the full clone set. An unresolved V gene accounts for under half of the shortfall where checked; the remainder is of unknown origin. V and J calls and clone size are as listed in that table; D and trimming were resolved from the DNA. Present in this sample are some 300,000 clones, more than 70% of which were seen just once. The ten largest clones take up 5.5% to 7% of the sample.

What the research found in general, with its limitations: The amount of clinical and demographic metadata varied by source and participant and was provided uncurated.

Input material: peripheral blood. The V and J genes are TRBV2 and TRBJ2-7, and TRBD1 matches 12 of the central bases. The clonotype was recovered from a woman younger than 45 who had recovered from COVID-19. The CDR3 loop reads CASSEYPGTGGHEQYF. The sequenced DNA is TGTGCCAGCAGTGAATACCCCGGGACAGGGGGCCACGAGCAGTACTTC.